This T cell receptor (beta chain) was observed in a study of T cell responses to AZD1222 COVID-19 vaccine. The assay was immunoSEQ multiplex PCR, and TCRdb's table has in-frame clones only and misses some. This table has some 200,000 clones, 85% to 95% appearing once. V shed 3 bases, J shed 4 bases, and the junction held 5 bases outside the gene matches. The CDR3 is 15 residues long. Looked up from germline, CDR1 is KGHSH and CDR2 is LQKENI. This clonotype originated in an adult in good health. Sequenced here: peripheral blood, sampled on day 0 of AZD1222 vaccination. The chain couples TRBV18 to TRBJ1-5; 8 nucleotides line up with TRBD1. The CDR3 bases are TGTGCCAGCTCACCGGGACAGGCTGTGAATCAGCCCCAGCATTTT. Translated, it gives CASSPGQAVNQPQHF.